Shown below are 2 T cell receptor beta chains from a single sample sequenced in a study of T cell repertoires in cytomegalovirus infection. A single record per CDR3 protein comes from TCRdb applying MiXCR to the reads. Of roughly 320,000 distinct CDR3 sequences detected, around 9.5% appear once; the ten largest clones hold 4.3%. Sequencing was done on a sample of PBMCs. These receptors originate from a human donor in good health (CMV status not recorded). Some clones in this sample may be carry-over from other donors' samples.

This chain joins TRBV6-6 and TRBJ2-5; the D gene is possibly TRBD1 (6 bases). The CDR3 loop spans 14 amino acids. V was clipped by 4 bases and J by 6 bases, with 15 bases between them. Germline-derived CDR1 and CDR2 are MNHNY and SVGAGI (reference sequence). The DNA of the CDR3 is TGTGCCAGCAGTTCATCGTGGGACATGAAGACCCAGTACTTC. Translation gives CASSSSWDMKTQYF.

This clonotype was counted at least ten times. One end of the junction fails to match germline, which may point to a read error. CDR3 region: CASSILGRRSWSF. CDR3 DNA sequence: TGTGCCAGTAGTATACTCGGGAGACGCTCCTGGTCCTTC. The chain joins TRBV19 to TRBJ2-1; possibly TRBD2 for D (6 bases). This CDR3 is built from 13 residues. Germline loops: CDR1 LNHDA, CDR2 SQIVND (reference sequence).